The 19 T cell receptor beta chains below were found in one sample sequenced in a study of blood T cell repertoires in COVID-19. Sequencing was performed with immunoSEQ multiplex PCR; in TCRdb, only in-frame clones are kept and a portion is missing. The data show 150,000 to 200,000 clones, with more than 75% seen just once and around 6% held by the top ten. Sequencing was performed on peripheral blood. The origin of the receptors is a woman aged 40-49 years with COVID-19, enrolled during active disease.

The chain joins TRBV7-6 to TRBJ1-3; D might be TRBD1 (5 bases). V lost 1 base and J 7 bases, leaving 17 bases between the germline ends. The CDR3 has 16 residues. The V gene's germline CDR1 is SGHVS and CDR2 FNYEAQ. CDR3 sequence reads: CASSLGSRGGENTIYF. The CDR3 DNA sequence: TGTGCCAGCAGCTTAGGCTCCCGAGGAGGGGAGAACACCATATATTTT.

The gene calls are TRBV3-1 (or the pseudogene TRBV3-2) and TRBJ1-2; D is perhaps TRBD1 (5 bases). V was shortened by 0 bases and J by 8 bases, with 19 bases between the two germline ends. The CDR3 has 16 amino acids. The germline gives CDR1 LGHDT, CDR2 YNNKEL (reference sequence). DNA of the CDR3: TGTGCCAGCAGCCAAGATTGGGGCGCGGTTGATCCAGGCTACACCTTC. It translates to CASSQDWGAVDPGYTF.

The table lists this clone with a few counts. The V call is TRBV10-3, the J call TRBJ1-1; D is undetermined. This CDR3 has 13 residues. Trimming took 11 bases from V and 2 from J, leaving 15 bases between them. CDR1 ENHRY and CDR2 SYGVKD come from the germline V gene. CDR3 nucleotide sequence: TGTGCCGCCATGGCCGCCACCAACACTGAAGCTTTCTTT. It encodes CAAMAATNTEAFF.

The chain combines TRBV7-3 with TRBJ1-1; TRBD1 matches at 9 bases. V lost 2 bases, J lost 6 bases, and 4 bases stayed unmatched. The CDR3 is 14 amino acids. The germline V gene has CDR1 SGHTA and CDR2 FQGTGA. For the CDR3, the DNA is TGTGCCAGCAGCTTATCCGACAGGGGGGCTGAAGCTTTCTTT. Residues: CASSLSDRGAEAFF.

A few counts support this clone. The chain links TRBV5-6 to TRBJ1-6; 7 bases are shared with TRBD1. The germline CDR1 and CDR2 sequences are SGHDT and YYEEEE. The J segment lost 8 bases and the V segment lost 3 bases, leaving 11 bases of the junction unmatched. The CDR3 contains 16 residues. CDR3 amino acids: CASSYYRGQIDSPLHF. CDR3 nucleotides: TGTGCCAGCAGCTATTACAGGGGCCAAATAGATTCACCCCTCCACTTT.

The rearrangement joins TRBV6-5 to TRBJ1-4; D is perhaps TRBD1 (5 bases). The germline V gene has CDR1 MNHEY and CDR2 SVGAGI. Trimming shortened V by 3 bases and J by 8 bases, and 13 bases separated the two germline ends. This CDR3 region has 14 residues. In DNA form, the CDR3 reads TGTGCCAGCAGTTATTCAGGGTTTGGGGAAAAACTGTTTTTT. Amino acids: CASSYSGFGEKLFF.

The J gene is TRBJ2-3, the V gene TRBV6-2 or TRBV6-3; 9 bases match TRBD2. Looked up from germline, CDR1 is MNHEY and CDR2 is SVGEGT. Trimming cost V 4 bases and J 6 bases; bases outside gene matches: 5. The CDR3 spans 14 residues. CDR3 DNA: TGTGCCAGCAGTTTAGCGGGGGCGACGGATACGCAGTATTTT. This encodes CASSLAGATDTQYF.

The V and J genes are TRBV3-1 (or the pseudogene TRBV3-2) and TRBJ1-5, with TRBD1 identical over 9 bases. This CDR3 spans 15 amino acids. Germline V gene sequence: CDR1 LGHDT, CDR2 YNNKEL (reference sequence). With V trimmed by 5 bases and J by 4 bases, 6 bases remained unmatched. Written as DNA, the CDR3 is TGTGCCAGCAGCACCGGGACAGGGACAAATCAGCCCCAGCATTTT. Its protein is CASSTGTGTNQPQHF.

In this sample, this clone turned up a few times. The rearrangement links TRBV7-2 to TRBJ2-5; maybe TRBD2 (6 bases). The CDR3 is 15 amino acids. V lost 2 bases and J 3 bases, leaving 13 bases between the germline ends. Germline V gene lookup returns CDR1 SGHTA and CDR2 FQGNSA. CDR3 DNA: TGTGCCAGCAGCTTAAACTCGGGACTTGAAGAGACCCAGTACTTC. Its protein is CASSLNSGLEETQYF.

This clone came up once. The chain links TRBV29-1 to TRBJ1-1; 8 nucleotides agree with TRBD1. The CDR3 is 13 amino acids. Trimming at V came to 4 bases and at J to 1 base, leaving 2 bases not matched to a gene. The germline V gene has CDR1 SQVTM and CDR2 ANQGSEA. The CDR3 DNA reads as TGCAGCGTTGGACAGGGGTCGAACACTGAAGCTTTCTTT. This gives the protein CSVGQGSNTEAFF.

Comments on this clone: The same CDR3 arises from other DNA sequences in this sample as well. V is TRBV30 and J is TRBJ2-3; 8 nucleotides align to TRBD1. Unmatched junction bases numbered 4, after V lost 2 bases and J lost 0 bases. Germline lookup yields CDR1 GTSNPN and CDR2 SVGIG (reference sequence). This CDR3 comprises 15 residues. The CDR3 is CAWSPGTGSTDTQYF. CDR3 bases: TGTGCCTGGAGTCCCGGGACAGGTAGCACAGATACGCAGTATTTT.

As DNA, the CDR3 is TGTGCCAGCAGCCGGAATCCGGGTGCTAATTCACCCCTCCACTTT. Translating gives CASSRNPGANSPLHF. This chain connects TRBV7-6 to TRBJ1-6; unclear D gene. The germline V and J ends were trimmed by 5 bases and 6 bases, with 14 bases remaining between them. CDR3 length: 15 residues. From germline, CDR1 is SGHVS and CDR2 FNYEAQ. The entire variable domain, with the rest obtained from reference TRBV7-6 and TRBJ1-6, is as follows: GAGVSQSPRYKVTKRGQDVALRCDPISGHVSLYWYRQALGQGPEFLTYFNYEAQQDKSGLPNDRFSAERPEGSISTLTIQRTEQRDSAMYRCASSRNPGANSPLHFGNGTRLTVT.

The rearrangement links TRBV3-1 (or the pseudogene TRBV3-2) to TRBJ1-3; 10 positions match TRBD1. The germline CDR1 and CDR2 sequences are LGHDT and YNNKEL (reference sequence). The CDR3 is 16 amino acids. V gave up 1 base and J gave up 2 bases; unmatched junction bases: 2. The CDR3 reads CASSQVGQGAGNTIYF. As DNA, the CDR3 is TGTGCCAGCAGCCAAGTCGGACAGGGGGCTGGAAACACCATATATTTT.

In this sample, this clone turned up a few times. J is TRBJ2-5 and V is TRBV6-5, with D possibly TRBD1 on 5 matching bases. V was shortened by 6 bases and J by 4 bases, with 12 bases between the two germline ends. The length of the CDR3 is 13 residues. The germline gives CDR1 MNHEY, CDR2 SVGAGI. The CDR3 sequence: CASRRQPLETQYF. CDR3 sequence (DNA): TGTGCCAGCAGGCGACAGCCATTAGAGACCCAGTACTTC.

This clone appeared a few times. The chain links TRBV19 to TRBJ2-1; D is uncertain. The CDR3 has 13 residues. With 3 bases removed from V and 5 bases from J, the gap between germline ends came to 8 bases. Germline V gene sequence: CDR1 LNHDA, CDR2 SQIVND (reference sequence). The DNA for the CDR3 is TGTGCCAGTAGTATTGGGCTCAACAATGAGCAGTTCTTC. Translation: CASSIGLNNEQFF.

The chain links TRBV9 to TRBJ2-2; 13 bases map to TRBD2. Unmatched junction bases numbered 2, after V lost 5 bases and J lost 1 base. This CDR3 region has 16 residues. Looked up from germline, CDR1 is SGDLS and CDR2 is YYNGEE. The CDR3 DNA sequence: TGTGCCAGCAGTCGACTAGCGGGGGGGAACACCGGGGAGCTGTTTTTT. This codes for CASSRLAGGNTGELFF.

V usage is TRBV14 and J usage is TRBJ2-1; the match to TRBD2 covers 9 bases. The V segment lost 4 bases and the J segment 5 bases; nucleotides outside the gene matches: 6. Germline V gene lookup returns CDR1 SGHDN and CDR2 FVKESK. The CDR3 spans 15 residues. CDR3 in DNA: TGTGCCAGCAGCCCCTTAGCGGGAGTCCACAATGAGCAGTTCTTC. Its protein is CASSPLAGVHNEQFF.

This clone has a handful of counts. This rearrangement joins TRBV6-5 to TRBJ2-5; 7 bases are shared with TRBD2. Germline V CDR1 and CDR2: MNHEY, SVGAGI. V shed 2 bases, J shed 9 bases, and the junction held 12 bases outside the gene matches. The CDR3 is 15 amino acids. The CDR3 sequence is CASSYGSGSGGAQYF. In nucleotides, the CDR3 is TGTGCCAGCAGTTACGGTAGCGGCTCTGGGGGGGCCCAGTACTTC.

The rearrangement uses TRBV6-2 or TRBV6-3 and TRBJ2-1; possibly TRBD1 for D (5 bases). The CDR3 length is 12 residues. The germline V and J ends were trimmed by 6 bases and 8 bases, with 11 bases remaining between them. CDR1 is MNHEY, CDR2 SVGEGT, per germline. The CDR3 nucleotides read TGTGCCAGCAGCTCCATAGGGGATGAGCAGTTCTTC. Its translation: CASSSIGDEQFF.